Listed below are T cell receptor beta chains from one sample, sequenced in a study of identical twins. TCRdb itself ran the 5' RACE reads through MiXCR, one entry per CDR3 protein. This sample has 1.5 million to 2 million distinct CDR3 sequences, with less than 35% found just once. Material: cord blood. All receptors derive from a newborn girl in good health. Each CDR3 is given with its conserved first and last residue. D genes are given only for firm matches. Part of the rows lack a size; the others show once, few, many or a class for expanded clones.

v_call	clone_size	d_call	j_call	cdr3_aa	cdr3_nt
TRBV2	few	.	TRBJ1-1	CAGRWTANTEAFF	TGTGCCGGAAGATGGACAGCCAACACTGAAGCTTTCTTT
TRBV29-1	.	.	TRBJ2-1	CSVAENYEQFF	TGCAGCGTTGCCGAAAACTACGAGCAGTTCTTC
TRBV3-1	few	.	TRBJ1-5	CASSQEGEGNQPQHF	TGTGCCAGCAGCCAAGAGGGAGAAGGCAATCAGCCCCAGCATTTT
TRBV27	few	.	TRBJ1-1	CASSLSMTGEAFF	TGTGCCAGCAGTTTATCGATGACAGGAGAAGCTTTCTTT
TRBV6-2/TRBV6-3	.	TRBD1	TRBJ2-7	CASRGTGKYEQYF	TGTGCCAGCAGAGGGACAGGGAAGTACGAGCAGTACTTC
TRBV4-2	.	.	TRBJ2-1	CASSQDLRANNEQFF	TGTGCCAGCAGCCAAGATTTGCGGGCTAACAATGAGCAGTTCTTC
TRBV7-9	few	TRBD1	TRBJ1-2	CASSLGDRVVYGYTF	TGTGCCAGCAGCTTAGGGGACAGGGTTGTCTATGGCTACACCTTC
TRBV20-1	few	TRBD1	TRBJ1-5	CSASPLPGQGLNQPQHF	TGCAGTGCTAGCCCCCTTCCGGGACAGGGCCTCAATCAGCCCCAGCATTTT
TRBV14	.	TRBD2	TRBJ2-3	CASSQDGWRGSSTDTQYF	TGTGCCAGCAGCCAAGATGGGTGGCGGGGGAGTAGCACAGATACGCAGTATTTT
TRBV29-1	few	TRBD2	TRBJ2-1	CSVAGLAGPYNEQFF	TGCAGCGTTGCCGGACTAGCGGGTCCCTACAATGAGCAGTTCTTC
TRBV15	many	.	TRBJ2-7	CATSRDYYEQYF	TGTGCCACCAGCAGAGACTACTACGAGCAGTACTTC
TRBV6-1	few	.	TRBJ2-7	CASTGVSDSYEQYF	TGTGCCAGCACCGGAGTGAGCGACTCCTACGAGCAGTACTTC
TRBV5-5	few	TRBD1	TRBJ2-1	CASSLVGRGLNNEQFF	TGTGCCAGCAGCTTGGTGGGCAGGGGGCTAAACAATGAGCAGTTCTTC
TRBV12-3/TRBV12-4	.	.	TRBJ2-7	CASSLASPSTREQYF	TGTGCCAGCAGTTTAGCGTCCCCCTCTACGAGGGAGCAGTACTTC
TRBV6-2/TRBV6-3	.	.	TRBJ2-1	CASSRDWGSYNEQFF	TGTGCCAGCAGCCGCGACTGGGGCTCCTACAATGAGCAGTTCTTC
TRBV20-1	few	TRBD2	TRBJ2-3	CSAGLAEGTDTQYF	TGCAGTGCTGGACTAGCGGAGGGTACAGATACGCAGTATTTT